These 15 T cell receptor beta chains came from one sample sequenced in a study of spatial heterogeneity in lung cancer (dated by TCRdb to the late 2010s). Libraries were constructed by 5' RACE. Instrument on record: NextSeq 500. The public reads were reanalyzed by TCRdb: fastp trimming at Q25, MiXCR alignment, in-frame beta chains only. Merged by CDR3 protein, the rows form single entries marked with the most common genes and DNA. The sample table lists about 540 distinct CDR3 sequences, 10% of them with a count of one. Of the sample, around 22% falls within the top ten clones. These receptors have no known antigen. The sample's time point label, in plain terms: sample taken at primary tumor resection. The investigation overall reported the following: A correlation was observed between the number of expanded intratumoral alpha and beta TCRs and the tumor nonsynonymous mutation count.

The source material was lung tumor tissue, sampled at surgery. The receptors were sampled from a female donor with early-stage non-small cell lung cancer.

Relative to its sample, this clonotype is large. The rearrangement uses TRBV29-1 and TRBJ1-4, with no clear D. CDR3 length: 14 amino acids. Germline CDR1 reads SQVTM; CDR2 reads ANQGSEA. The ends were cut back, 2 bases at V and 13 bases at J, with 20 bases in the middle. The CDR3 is CSVELGAGFDGLFF. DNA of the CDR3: TGCAGCGTTGAACTTGGTGCAGGTTTCGATGGACTGTTTTTT.

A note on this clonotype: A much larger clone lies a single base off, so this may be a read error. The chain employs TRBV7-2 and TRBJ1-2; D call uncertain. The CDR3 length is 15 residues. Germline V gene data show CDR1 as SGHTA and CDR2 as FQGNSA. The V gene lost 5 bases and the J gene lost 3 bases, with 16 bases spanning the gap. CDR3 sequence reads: CASSPVGAPYYGYTF. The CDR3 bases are TGTGCCAGCAGCCCAGTGGGAGCACCTTACTATGGCTACACCTTC.

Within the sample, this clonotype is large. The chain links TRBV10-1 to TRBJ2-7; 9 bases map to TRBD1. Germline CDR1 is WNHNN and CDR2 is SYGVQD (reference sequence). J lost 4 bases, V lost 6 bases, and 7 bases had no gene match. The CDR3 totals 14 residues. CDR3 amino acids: CASSGRDRVYEQYF. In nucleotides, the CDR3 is TGCGCCAGCAGCGGCCGGGACAGGGTTTACGAGCAGTACTTC.

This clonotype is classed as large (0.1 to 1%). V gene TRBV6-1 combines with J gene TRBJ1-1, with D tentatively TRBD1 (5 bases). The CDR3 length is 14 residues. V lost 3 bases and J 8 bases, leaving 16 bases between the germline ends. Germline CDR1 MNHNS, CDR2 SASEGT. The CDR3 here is CASSDGVVGAEAFF. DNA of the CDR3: TGTGCCAGCAGTGATGGGGTTGTAGGGGCGGAAGCTTTCTTT.

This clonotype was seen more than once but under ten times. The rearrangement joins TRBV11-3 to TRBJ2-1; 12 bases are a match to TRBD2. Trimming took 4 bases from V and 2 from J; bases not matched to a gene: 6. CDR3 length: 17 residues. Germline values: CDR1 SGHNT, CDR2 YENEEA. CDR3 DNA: TGTGCCAGCAGCTCCAGACTAGCGGGGGCGACCTACAATGAGCAGTTCTTC. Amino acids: CASSSRLAGATYNEQFF.

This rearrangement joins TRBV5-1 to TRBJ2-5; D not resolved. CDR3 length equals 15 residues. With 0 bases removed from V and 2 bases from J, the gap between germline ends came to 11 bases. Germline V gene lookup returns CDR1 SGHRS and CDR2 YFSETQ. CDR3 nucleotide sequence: TGCGCCAGCAGCTTGGCCGACCCAGGACAAGAGACCCAGTACTTC. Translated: CASSLADPGQETQYF.

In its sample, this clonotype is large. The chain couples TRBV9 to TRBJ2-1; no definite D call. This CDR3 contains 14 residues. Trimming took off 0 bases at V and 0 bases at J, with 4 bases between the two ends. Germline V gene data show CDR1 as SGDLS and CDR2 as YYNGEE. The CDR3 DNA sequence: TGTGCCAGCAGCGTAGCGAGCTCCTACAATGAGCAGTTCTTC. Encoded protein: CASSVASSYNEQFF.

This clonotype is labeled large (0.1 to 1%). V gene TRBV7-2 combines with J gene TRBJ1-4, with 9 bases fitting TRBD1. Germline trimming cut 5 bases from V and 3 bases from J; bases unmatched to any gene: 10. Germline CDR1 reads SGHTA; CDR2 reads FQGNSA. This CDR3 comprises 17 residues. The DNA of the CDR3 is TGTGCCAGCAGCCCGGCGGGACAGGGTGGAGCTAATGAAAAACTGTTTTTT. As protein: CASSPAGQGGANEKLFF.

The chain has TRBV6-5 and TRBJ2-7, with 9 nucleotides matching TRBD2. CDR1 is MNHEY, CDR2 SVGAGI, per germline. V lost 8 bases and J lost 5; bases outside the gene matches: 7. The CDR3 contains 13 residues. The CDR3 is CASWREGLNEQYF. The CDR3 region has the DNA TGTGCCAGCTGGCGGGAGGGCCTCAACGAGCAGTACTTC.

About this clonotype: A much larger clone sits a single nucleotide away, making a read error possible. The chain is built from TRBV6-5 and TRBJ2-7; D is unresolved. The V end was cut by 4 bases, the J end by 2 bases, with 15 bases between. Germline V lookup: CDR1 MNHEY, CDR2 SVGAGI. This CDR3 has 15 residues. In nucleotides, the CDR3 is TGTGCCAGCAGTTTTGGGCAAAAAGCTACCTACGAGCAGTACTTC. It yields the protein CASSFGQKATYEQYF.

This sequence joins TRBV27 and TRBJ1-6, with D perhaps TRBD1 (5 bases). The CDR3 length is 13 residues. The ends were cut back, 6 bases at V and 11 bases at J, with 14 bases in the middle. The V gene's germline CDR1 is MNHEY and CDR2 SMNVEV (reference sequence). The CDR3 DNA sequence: TGTGCCAGCAGACGTCAGGGCGATCCACCCCTCCACTTT. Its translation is CASRRQGDPPLHF.

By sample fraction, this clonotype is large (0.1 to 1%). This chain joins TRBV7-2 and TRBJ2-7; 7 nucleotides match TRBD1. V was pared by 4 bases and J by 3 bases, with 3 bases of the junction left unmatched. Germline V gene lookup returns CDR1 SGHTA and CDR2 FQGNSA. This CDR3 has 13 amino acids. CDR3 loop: CASSSRDSYEQYF. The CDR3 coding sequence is TGTGCCAGCAGCTCCAGGGACAGCTACGAGCAGTACTTC.

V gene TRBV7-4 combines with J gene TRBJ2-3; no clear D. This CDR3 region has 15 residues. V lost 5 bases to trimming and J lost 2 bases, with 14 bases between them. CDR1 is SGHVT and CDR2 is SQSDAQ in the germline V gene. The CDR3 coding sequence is TGTGCCAGCAGCCGGGCCGGATTCTCCACAGATACGCAGTATTTT. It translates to CASSRAGFSTDTQYF.

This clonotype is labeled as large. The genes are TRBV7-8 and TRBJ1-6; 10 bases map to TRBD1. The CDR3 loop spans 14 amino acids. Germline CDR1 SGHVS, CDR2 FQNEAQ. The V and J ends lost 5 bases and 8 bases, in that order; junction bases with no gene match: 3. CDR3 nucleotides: TGTGCCAGCAGCCTAGGACAGGGGGATTCACCCCTCCACTTT. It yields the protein CASSLGQGDSPLHF.

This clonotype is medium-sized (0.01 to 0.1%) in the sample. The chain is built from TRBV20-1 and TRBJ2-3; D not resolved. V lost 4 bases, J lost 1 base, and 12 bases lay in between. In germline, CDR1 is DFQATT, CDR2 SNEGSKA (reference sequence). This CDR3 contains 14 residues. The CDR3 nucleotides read TGCAGTGCTATTAACCCTTTAGGCACAGATACGCAGTATTTT. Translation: CSAINPLGTDTQYF.